The clone carrying this T cell receptor beta chain has at least ten counts. Antigen: not known. The CDR3 runs to 15 residues. The V and J ends lost 9 bases and 7 bases, in that order; junction bases with no gene match: 12. CDR1 and CDR2 (germline): SGHRS, YFSETQ. Sampling over 8 ml of fresh peripheral blood provided the PBMCs. RNA transcripts yielded amplified TCR beta CDR3 regions. HTBI primers were used in a first-round RT-PCR, which preceded a second-round multiplex PCR. Using its own MiXCR run on the multiplex PCR reads, TCRdb lists one record per CDR3 protein. The repertoire holds hundreds of thousands of distinct CDR3 sequences, with 13% to 15% as singletons. The sample is drawn from a study of Graves' ophthalmopathy and Graves' hyperthyroidism. Overall study results and limits: Blood was where most expanded thyroid clonotypes above 0.001 frequency also turned up. Separation of ophthalmopathy from stable hyperthyroidism was achieved by a 13-signature model, at 85% to 90% sensitivity and under 82% specificity.

This clonotype was sampled from a woman in her thirties with Graves' ophthalmopathy. The chain couples TRBV5-1 to TRBJ2-6; 8 bases fit TRBD2. Sequenced sample: blood. CDR3 bases: TGCGCCACCACAGTGGGAGCGGGGGCCGCCAACGTCCTGACTTTC. Protein: CATTVGAGAANVLTF.